Included here is one T cell receptor (beta chain) sequence, with context. This clonotype is characterized as medium-sized (0.01 to 0.1%). Its antigen remains unidentified. Nothing much larger sits one base from this clone, and base qualities are not available. The sample belongs to a study of vaccination and CD4 T cells after COVID-19 (dated 2022 in TCRdb). Describing the broader study: Convalescent patients had a positive SARS-CoV-2 result on nasal swab PCR, and of these patients, several had mild disease and one had severe disease. The convalescent cohort included six males and four females, with two Hispanic individuals, seven Caucasians, two Asians and one multiracial person. Two doses of either the Pfizer-BioNTech BNT162b2 vaccine (n=8) or the Moderna mRNA-1273 vaccine (n=2) were administered to participants. Post-COVID blood samples were collected from convalescent patients a median of approximately 100 days after diagnosis, with a range of roughly 30 to 170 days. The time from the second vaccine dose to post-vaccine blood sampling had a median of approximately 72 days and ranged from 14 to 241 days. Culture stimuli were overlapping spike peptide pools from SARS-CoV-2 and from the common cold coronaviruses HCoV-NL63, HCoV-OC43 and HCoV-229E. In control cultures, a CEFX viral epitope pool was used as positive control, an HIV-1 Nef peptide pool was used as negative control, or no peptide was added. In 10 COVID-19 convalescent patients and 4 infection-naive healthy vaccine recipients, the spike-specific CD4+ TCR repertoire before mRNA vaccination was compared with the repertoire after mRNA vaccination. Paper-wide results and their limitations: The median count of SARS-CoV-2-reactive clonotypes went up from 20 to 25 after infection to 30 to 40 after vaccination, although the change was not significant. Nearly all vaccine-specific clones in convalescent patients (304 of 307) were mono-reactive for SARS-CoV-2 spike rather than cross-reactive with common cold coronaviruses. In convalescent patients, a median around 86% of post-vaccine SARS-CoV-2-reactive clones were detected only after vaccination, suggesting vaccine-specific priming. Relatively few convalescent patients were included in the study, and early timepoints after natural infection were not analyzed.

The method behind the library was PCR. TCR sequencing of DNA from cultured CD4+ T cells used the Oncomine TCR Beta short-read assay at the Johns Hopkins FTIC core. The QIAamp micro DNA kit was used to extract genomic DNA from the cultured CD4+ T cells. Oncomine TCR Beta libraries made from cultured CD4+ T cells were pooled using unique dual indexes and sequenced on an Illumina iSeq 100. Concerning the study's data processing: Non-productive sequences were removed, and CDR3s that did not start with C, did not end with F or W, or were shorter than 7 amino acids were discarded. Antigen-specific clonotypes were identified with the MANAFEST web application by comparing peptide-stimulated wells with reference and other culture wells. To be called positive, a clone needed an FDR below 0.05, an odds ratio above 5, and a productive frequency above 0.1% in at least two of three replicate wells. Clonotypes that were significantly expanded in both SARS-CoV-2 spike wells and at least one common cold coronavirus spike condition were defined as cross-reactive. Levenshtein distances (stringdist) and unrooted phylogenetic trees (ape) in R version 3.6.1 were used to assess CDR3 homology. Starting from the raw public reads, TCRdb applied fastp trimming at Q25, assembled clones with MiXCR and retained in-frame beta chains. Identical CDR3 proteins give one entry, which carries the most common genes and DNA. The V and J calls and clone size are TCRdb's, not the authors'. Recorded for this sample are 3,000 to 4,500 distinct CDR3 sequences; roughly 35% of them occurred a single time. 27% of the sample goes to the ten largest clones.

The sample's treatment or condition label, in plain terms: approximately 10-day PBMC culture with coronavirus spike peptide pools or control peptides (ViraFEST assay). To expand antigen-specific T cells with peptide pools and then pick out the expanded clonotypes through TCR sequencing, the study relied on the ViraFEST assay. The positive SARS-CoV-2 PCR tests of the convalescent patients were dated from March to December 2020, before the Alpha, Beta and Delta variants emerged in the United States. Each well held two million PBMCs cultured with approximately 10 ug/ml peptide pools in IMDM containing approximately 4.8% human AB serum and 8 to 10 IU/ml IL-2. Half of the culture medium was replaced with fresh IL-2-containing medium on days 3 and 7. After about nine days of culture, CD4+ T cells were isolated by negative selection with the EasySep CD4+ T cell isolation kit. PBMCs were separated from whole blood using Ficoll-Paque Plus gradient centrifugation and then either used fresh or cryopreserved at -140C. In general, triplicate wells were set up for every culture condition.

Looking up the germline V gene yields CDR1 SGHVS and CDR2 FNYEAQ. From its cysteine to its phenylalanine, the CDR3 spans 11 amino acids. This entry keeps only the CDR3 DNA: 33 bases, framed from base 1. Trimming takes 1 base from V and 6 bases from J, and the germline ends sit 4 bases apart. This receptor chain uses TRBV7-6 and TRBJ2-7; a confident D gene designation cannot be given. Sequenced sample: CD4+ T cells from blood, cultured in vitro. This receptor was identified in a human donor who had recovered from COVID-19. The CDR3 region has the sequence CASSLVAEQYF. The nucleotides are TGTGCCAGCAGCTTAGTGGCCGAGCAGTACTTC.